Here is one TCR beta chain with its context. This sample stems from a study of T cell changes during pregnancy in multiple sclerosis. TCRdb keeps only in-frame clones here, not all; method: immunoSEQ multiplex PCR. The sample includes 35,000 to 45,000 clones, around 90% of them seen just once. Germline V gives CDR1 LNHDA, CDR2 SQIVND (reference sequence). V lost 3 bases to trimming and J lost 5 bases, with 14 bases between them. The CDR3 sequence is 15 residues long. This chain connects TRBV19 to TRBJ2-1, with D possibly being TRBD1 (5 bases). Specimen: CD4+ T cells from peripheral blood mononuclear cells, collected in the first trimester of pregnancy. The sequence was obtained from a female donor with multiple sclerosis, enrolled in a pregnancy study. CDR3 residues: CASSINRLIHNEQFF. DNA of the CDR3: TGTGCCAGTAGTATCAACAGGCTCATCCACAATGAGCAGTTCTTC.